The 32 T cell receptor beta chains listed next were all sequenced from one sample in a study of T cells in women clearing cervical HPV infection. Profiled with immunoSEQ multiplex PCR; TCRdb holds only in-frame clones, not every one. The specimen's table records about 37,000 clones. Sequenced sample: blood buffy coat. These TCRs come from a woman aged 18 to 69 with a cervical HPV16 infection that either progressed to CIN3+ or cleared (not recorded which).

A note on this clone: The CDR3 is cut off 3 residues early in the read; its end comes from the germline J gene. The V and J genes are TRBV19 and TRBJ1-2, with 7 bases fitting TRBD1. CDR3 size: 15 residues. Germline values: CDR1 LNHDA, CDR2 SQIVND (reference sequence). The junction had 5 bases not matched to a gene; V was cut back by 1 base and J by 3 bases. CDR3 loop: CASSIAAGTDYGYTF. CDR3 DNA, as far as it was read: TGTGCCAGTAGTATAGCCGCCGGGACAGACTATGGC.

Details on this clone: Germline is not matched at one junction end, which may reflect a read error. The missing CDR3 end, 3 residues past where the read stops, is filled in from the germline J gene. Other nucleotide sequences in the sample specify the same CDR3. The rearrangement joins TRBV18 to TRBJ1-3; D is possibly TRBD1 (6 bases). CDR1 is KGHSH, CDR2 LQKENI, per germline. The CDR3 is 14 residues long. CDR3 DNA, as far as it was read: TGTGCCAGCTCAGGACAGATCTCTGGAAACACG. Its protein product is CASSGQISGNT. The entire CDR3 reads CASSGQISGNTIYF. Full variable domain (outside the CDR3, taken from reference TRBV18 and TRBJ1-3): NAGVMQNPRHLVRRRGQEARLRCSPMKGHSHVYWYRQLPEEGLKFMVYLQKENIIDESGMPKERFSAEFPKEGPSILRIQQVVRGDSAAYFCASSGQISGNTIYFGEGSWLTVV.

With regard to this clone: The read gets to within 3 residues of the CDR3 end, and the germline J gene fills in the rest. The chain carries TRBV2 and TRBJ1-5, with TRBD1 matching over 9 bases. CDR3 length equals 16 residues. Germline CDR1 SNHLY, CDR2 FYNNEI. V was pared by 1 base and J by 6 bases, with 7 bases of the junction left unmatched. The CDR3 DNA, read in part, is TGTGCCAGCAGTGAAGGTGTACAGGGGGCGGGTCAGCCC. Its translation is CASSEGVQGAGQP. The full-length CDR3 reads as CASSEGVQGAGQPQHF.

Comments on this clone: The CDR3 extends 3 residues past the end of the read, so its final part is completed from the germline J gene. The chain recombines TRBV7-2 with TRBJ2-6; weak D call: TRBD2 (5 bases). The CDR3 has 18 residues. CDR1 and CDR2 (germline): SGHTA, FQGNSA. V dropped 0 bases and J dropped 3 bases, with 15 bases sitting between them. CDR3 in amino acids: CASSLAYTSRVGANVLTF. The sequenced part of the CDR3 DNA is TGTGCCAGCAGCTTAGCCTACACGTCGCGGGTTGGGGCCAACGTC.

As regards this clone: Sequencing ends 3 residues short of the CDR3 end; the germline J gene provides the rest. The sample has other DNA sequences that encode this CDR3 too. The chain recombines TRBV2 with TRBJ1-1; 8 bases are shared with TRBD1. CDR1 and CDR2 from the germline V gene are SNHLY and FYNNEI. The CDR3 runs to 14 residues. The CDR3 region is CASSEGRQGRGAFF. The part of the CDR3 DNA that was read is TGTGCCAGCAGTGAAGGGAGACAGGGGAGGGGA.

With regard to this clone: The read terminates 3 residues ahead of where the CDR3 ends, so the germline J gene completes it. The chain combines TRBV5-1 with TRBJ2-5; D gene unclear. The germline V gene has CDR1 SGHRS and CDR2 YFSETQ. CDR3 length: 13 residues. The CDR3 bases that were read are TGCGCCAGCAGCTTGGCCCACACAGATACC. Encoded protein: CASSLAHTDT. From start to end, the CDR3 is CASSLAHTDTQYF.

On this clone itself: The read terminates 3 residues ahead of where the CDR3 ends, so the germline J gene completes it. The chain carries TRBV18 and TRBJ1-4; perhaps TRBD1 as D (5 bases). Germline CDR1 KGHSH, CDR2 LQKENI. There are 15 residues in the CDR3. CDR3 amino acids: CASSPPRESNSPLFF. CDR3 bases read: TGTGCCAGCTCACCACCCAGGGAGAGCAATTCACCA.

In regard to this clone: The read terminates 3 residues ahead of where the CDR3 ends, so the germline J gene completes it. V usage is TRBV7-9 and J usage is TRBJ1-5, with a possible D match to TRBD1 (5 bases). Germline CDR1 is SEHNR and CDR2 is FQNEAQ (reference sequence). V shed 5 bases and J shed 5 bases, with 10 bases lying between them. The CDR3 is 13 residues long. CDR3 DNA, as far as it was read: TGTGCCAGCAGCCCGGCGGGGGATCAGCCC. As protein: CASSPAGDQP. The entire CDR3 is CASSPAGDQPQHF.

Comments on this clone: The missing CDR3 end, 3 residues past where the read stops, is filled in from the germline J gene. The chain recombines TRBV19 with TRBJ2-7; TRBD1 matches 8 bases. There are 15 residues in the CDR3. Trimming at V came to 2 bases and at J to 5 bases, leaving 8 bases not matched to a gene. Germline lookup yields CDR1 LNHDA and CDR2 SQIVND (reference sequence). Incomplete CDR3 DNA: TGTGCCAGTAGTATAACCGGGACAGGTGGGAACGAG. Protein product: CASSITGTGGNE. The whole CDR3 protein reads CASSITGTGGNEQYF.

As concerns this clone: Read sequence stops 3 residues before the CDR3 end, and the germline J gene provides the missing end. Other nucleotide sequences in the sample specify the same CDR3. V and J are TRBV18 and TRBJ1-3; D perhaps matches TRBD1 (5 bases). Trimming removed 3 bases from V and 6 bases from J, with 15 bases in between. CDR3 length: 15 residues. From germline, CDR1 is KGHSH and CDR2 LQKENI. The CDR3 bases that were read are TGTGCCAGCTCACCGCCGGGACTTAGGTTAAACACC. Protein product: CASSPPGLRLNT. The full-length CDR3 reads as CASSPPGLRLNTIYF.

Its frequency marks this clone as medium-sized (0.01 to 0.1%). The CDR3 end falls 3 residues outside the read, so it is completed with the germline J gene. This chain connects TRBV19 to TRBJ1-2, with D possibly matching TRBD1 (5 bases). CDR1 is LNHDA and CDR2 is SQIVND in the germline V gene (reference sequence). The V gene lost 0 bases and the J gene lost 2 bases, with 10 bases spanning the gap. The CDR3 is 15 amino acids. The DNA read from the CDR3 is TGTGCCAGTAGTATAGATTGGCCAGGGAACTATGGC. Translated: CASSIDWPGNYG. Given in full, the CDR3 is CASSIDWPGNYGYTF.

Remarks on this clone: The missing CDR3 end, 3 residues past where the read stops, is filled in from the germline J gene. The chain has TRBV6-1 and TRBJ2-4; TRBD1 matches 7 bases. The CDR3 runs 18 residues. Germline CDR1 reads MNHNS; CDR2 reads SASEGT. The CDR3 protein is CASSEPGQWSVSNQPQYF. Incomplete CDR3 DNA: TGTGCCAGCAGTGAACCGGGACAGTGGTCCGTGAGCAATCAGCCT.

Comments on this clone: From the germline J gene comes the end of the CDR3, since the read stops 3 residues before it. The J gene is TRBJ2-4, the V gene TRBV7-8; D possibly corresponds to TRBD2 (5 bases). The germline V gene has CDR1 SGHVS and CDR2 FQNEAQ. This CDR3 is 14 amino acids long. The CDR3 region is CASSSGPIGETQYF. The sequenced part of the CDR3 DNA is TGTGCCAGCAGCTCCGGACCCATCGGGGAGACT. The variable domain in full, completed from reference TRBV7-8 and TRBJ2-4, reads GAGVSQSPRYKVAKRGQDVALRCDPISGHVSLFWYQQALGQGPEFLTYFQNEAQLDKSGLPSDRFFAERPEGSVSTLKIQRTQQEDSAVYLCASSSGPIGETQYFGAGTRLSVL.

CDR3 bases read: TGTGCCAGCAGTGGACAGGGAAATTCACCA. Encoded protein: CASSGQGNSP. The entire CDR3 protein is CASSGQGNSPLFF. This sequence joins TRBV2 and TRBJ1-4, with TRBD1 identical over 7 bases. Sequencing ends 3 residues short of the CDR3 end; the germline J gene provides the rest. Germline V lookup: CDR1 SNHLY, CDR2 FYNNEI. The CDR3 spans 13 residues.

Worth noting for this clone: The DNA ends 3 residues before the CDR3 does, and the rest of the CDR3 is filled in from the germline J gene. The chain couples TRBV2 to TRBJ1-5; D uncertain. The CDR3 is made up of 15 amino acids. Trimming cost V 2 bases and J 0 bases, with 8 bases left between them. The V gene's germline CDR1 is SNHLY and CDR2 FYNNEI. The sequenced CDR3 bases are TGTGCCAGCAGTGAACGCAGTTATAGCAATCAGCCC. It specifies CASSERSYSNQP. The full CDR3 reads CASSERSYSNQPQHF.

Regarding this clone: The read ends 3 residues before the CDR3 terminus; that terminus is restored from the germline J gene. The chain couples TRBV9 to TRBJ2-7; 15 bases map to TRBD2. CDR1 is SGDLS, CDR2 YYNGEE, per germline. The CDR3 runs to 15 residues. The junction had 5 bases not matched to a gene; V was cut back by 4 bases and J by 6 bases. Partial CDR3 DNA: TGTGCCAGCAGCCCAGGGGGACTAGCGGGAGGCGAG. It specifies CASSPGGLAGGE. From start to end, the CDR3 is CASSPGGLAGGEQYF.

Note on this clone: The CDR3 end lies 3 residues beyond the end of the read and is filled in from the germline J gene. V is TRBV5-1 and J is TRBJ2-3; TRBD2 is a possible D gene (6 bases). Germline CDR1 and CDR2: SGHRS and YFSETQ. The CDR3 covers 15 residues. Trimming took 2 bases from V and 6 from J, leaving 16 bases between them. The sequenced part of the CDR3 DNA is TGCGCCAGCAGCTTCGGGACTCAAAGAGCGGATACG. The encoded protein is CASSFGTQRADT. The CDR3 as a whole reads CASSFGTQRADTQYF.

Incomplete CDR3 DNA: TGTGCCAGCTCACCACTGGGGGCAGGGGTCGAAAAG. This codes for CASSPLGAGVEK. The complete CDR3 reads CASSPLGAGVEKLFF. This chain connects TRBV18 to TRBJ2-2; possible D gene TRBD1, 6 bases. The read terminates 3 residues before the CDR3 end, so the remaining end is supplied by the germline J gene. Germline V gives CDR1 KGHSH, CDR2 LQKENI. The CDR3 loop spans 15 amino acids. Full variable domain (missing parts from reference TRBV18 and TRBJ2-2): NAGVMQNPRHLVRRRGQEARLRCSPMKGHSHVYWYRQLPEEGLKFMVYLQKENIIDESGMPKERFSAEFPKEGPSILRIQQVVRGDSAAYFCASSPLGAGVEKLFFGEGSRLTVL.

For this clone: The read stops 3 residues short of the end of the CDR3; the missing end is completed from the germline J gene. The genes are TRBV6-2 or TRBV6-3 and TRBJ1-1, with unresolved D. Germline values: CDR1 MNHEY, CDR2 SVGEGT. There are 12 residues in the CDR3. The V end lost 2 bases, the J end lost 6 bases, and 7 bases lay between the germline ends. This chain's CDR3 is CASSYGGSEAFF. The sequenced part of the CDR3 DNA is TGTGCCAGCAGTTACGGCGGGTCTGAA.

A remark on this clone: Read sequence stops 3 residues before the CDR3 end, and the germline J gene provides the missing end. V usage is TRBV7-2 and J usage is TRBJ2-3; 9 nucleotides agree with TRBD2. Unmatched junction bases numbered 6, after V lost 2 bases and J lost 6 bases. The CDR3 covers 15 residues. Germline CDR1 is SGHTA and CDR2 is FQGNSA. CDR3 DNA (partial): TGTGCCAGCAGCTTACTAGCGGGAAAGGGGGATACG. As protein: CASSLLAGKGDT. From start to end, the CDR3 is CASSLLAGKGDTQYF.

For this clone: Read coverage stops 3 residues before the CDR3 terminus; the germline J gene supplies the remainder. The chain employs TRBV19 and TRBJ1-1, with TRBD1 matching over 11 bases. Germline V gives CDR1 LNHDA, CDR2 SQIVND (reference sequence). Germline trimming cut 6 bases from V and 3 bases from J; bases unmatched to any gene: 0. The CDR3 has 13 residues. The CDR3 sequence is CASRGQGDTEAFF. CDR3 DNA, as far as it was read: TGTGCCAGTAGGGGACAGGGGGACACTGAA.

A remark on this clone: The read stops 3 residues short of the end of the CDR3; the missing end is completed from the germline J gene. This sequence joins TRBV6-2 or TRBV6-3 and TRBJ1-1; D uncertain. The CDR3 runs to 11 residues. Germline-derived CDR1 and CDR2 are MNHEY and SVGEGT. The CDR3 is CASSFAAEAFF. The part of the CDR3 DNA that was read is TGTGCCAGCAGTTTCGCGGCCGAA.

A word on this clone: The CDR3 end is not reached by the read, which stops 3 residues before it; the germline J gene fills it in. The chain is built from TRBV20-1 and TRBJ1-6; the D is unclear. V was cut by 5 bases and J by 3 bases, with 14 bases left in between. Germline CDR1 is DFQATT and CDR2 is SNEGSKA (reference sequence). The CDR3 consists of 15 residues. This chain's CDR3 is CSALAGKGYNSPLHF. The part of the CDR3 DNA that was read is TGCAGTGCTCTAGCGGGGAAGGGCTATAATTCACCC.

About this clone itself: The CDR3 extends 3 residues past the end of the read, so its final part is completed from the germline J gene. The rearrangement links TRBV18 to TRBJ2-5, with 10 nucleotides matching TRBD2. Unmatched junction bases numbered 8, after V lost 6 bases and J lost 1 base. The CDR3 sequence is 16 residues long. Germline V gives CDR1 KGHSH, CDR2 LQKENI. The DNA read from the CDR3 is TGTGCCAGCTCCGTCCAGGCTAGCGGGAGCCAAGAGACC. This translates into CASSVQASGSQET. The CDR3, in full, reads CASSVQASGSQETQYF.

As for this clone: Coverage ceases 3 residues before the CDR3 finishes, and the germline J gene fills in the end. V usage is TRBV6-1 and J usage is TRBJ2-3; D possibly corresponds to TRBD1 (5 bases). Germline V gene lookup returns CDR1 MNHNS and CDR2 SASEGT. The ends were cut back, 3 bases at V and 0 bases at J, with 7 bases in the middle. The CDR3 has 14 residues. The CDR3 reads CASSDTGSTDTQYF. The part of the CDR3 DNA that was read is TGTGCCAGCAGTGACACAGGCAGCACAGATACG.

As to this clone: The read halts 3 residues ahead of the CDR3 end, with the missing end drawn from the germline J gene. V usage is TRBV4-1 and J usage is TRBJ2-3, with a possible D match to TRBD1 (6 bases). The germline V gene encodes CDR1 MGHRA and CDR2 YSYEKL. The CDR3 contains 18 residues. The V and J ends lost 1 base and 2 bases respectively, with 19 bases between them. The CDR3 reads CASSQGPKQGYYTDTQYF. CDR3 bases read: TGCGCCAGCAGCCAAGGCCCAAAACAGGGCTATTACACAGATACG.

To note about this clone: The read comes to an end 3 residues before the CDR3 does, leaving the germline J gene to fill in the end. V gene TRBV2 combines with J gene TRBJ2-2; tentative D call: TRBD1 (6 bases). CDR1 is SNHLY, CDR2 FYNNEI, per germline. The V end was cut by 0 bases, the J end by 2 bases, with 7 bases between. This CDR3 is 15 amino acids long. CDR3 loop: CASSEAGTNTGELFF. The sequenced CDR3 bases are TGTGCCAGCAGTGAAGCGGGGACAAACACCGGGGAG. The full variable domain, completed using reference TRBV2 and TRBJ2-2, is EPEVTQTPSHQVTQMGQEVILRCVPISNHLYFYWYRQILGQKVEFLVSFYNNEISEKSEIFDDQFSVERPDGSNFTLKIRSTKLEDSAMYFCASSEAGTNTGELFFGEGSRLTVL.

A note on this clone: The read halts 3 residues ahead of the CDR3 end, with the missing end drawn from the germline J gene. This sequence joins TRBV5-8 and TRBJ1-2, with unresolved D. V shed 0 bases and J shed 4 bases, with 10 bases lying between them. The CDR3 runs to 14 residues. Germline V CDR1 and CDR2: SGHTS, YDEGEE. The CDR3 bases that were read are TGTGCCAGCAGCTTGGCCGCGACACCCTATGGC. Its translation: CASSLAATPYG. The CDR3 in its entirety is CASSLAATPYGYTF.

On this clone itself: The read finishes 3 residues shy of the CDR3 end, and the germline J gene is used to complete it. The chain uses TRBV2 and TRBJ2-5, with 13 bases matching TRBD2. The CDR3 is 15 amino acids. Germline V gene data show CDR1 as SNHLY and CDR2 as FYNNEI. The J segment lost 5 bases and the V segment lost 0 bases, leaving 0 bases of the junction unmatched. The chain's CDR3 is CASSEALAGGETQYF. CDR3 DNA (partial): TGTGCCAGCAGTGAAGCACTAGCGGGAGGGGAGACC.

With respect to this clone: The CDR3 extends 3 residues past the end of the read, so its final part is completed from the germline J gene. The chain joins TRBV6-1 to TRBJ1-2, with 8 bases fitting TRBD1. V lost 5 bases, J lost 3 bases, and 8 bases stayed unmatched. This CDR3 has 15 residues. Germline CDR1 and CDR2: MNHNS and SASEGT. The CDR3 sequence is CASSKDSGGDYGYTF. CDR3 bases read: TGTGCCAGCAGTAAAGATTCAGGGGGCGACTATGGC.

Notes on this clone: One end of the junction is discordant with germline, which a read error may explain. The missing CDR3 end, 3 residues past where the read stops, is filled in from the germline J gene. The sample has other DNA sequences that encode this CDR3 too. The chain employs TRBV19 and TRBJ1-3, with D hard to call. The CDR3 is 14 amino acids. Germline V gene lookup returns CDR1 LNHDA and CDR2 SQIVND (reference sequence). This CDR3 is CASLGGLPGNTIYF. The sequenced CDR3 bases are TGTGCCAGTCTTGGCGGCCTCCCTGGAAACACT.

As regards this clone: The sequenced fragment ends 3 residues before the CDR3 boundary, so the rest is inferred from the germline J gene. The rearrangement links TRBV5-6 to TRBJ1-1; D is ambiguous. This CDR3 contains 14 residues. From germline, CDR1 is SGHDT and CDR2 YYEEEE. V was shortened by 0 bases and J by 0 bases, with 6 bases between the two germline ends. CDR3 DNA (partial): TGTGCCAGCAGCTTGGACAGTTTGAACACTGAA. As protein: CASSLDSLNTE. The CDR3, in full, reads CASSLDSLNTEAFF. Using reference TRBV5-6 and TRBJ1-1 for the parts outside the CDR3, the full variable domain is DAGVTQSPTHLIKTRGQQVTLRCSPKSGHDTVSWYQQALGQGPQFIFQYYEEEERQRGNFPDRFSGHQFPNYSSELNVNALLLGDSALYLCASSLDSLNTEAFFGQGTRLTVV.